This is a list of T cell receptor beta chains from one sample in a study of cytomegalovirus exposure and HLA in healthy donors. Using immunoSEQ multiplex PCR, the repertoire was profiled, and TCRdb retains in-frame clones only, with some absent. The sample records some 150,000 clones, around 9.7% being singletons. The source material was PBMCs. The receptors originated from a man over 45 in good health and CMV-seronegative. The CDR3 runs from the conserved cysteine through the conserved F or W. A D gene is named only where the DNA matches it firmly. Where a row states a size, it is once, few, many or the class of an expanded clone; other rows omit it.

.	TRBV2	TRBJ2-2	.	CASSETGRVTGELFF	TGTGCCAGCAGTGAGACAGGACGGGTCACCGGGGAGCTGTTTTTT
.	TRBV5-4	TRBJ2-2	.	CASSLAKGHTGELFF	TGTGCCAGCAGCTTGGCAAAGGGGCACACCGGGGAGCTGTTTTTT
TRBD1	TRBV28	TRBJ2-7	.	CASRDRGSQREQYF	TGTGCCAGCAGAGACAGGGGCTCGCAAAGGGAGCAGTACTTC
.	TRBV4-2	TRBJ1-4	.	CASSSGTELFEKLFF	TGTGCCAGCAGCTCCGGGACTGAGCTTTTTGAAAAACTGTTTTTT
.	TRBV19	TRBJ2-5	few	CASSIVGGGETQYF	TGTGCCAGTAGTATAGTAGGGGGTGGGGAGACCCAGTACTTC
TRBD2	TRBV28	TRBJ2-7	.	CASSLSSGRVLAEQYF	TGTGCCAGCAGTTTATCGAGCGGGAGGGTTCTCGCCGAGCAGTACTTC
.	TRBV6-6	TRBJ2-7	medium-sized	CAPRGYEQYF	TGTGCCCCCCGGGGTTACGAGCAGTACTTC
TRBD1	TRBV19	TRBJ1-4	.	CASSPRDRQIEKLFF	TGTGCCAGTAGTCCACGGGACAGGCAAATTGAAAAACTGTTTTTT
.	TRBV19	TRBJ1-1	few	CASTTTSGVSTEAFF	TGTGCCAGTACCACCACGTCAGGGGTGAGCACTGAAGCTTTCTTT
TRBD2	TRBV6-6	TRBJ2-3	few	CASSSRLAGGTDTQYF	TGTGCCAGCAGTTCCAGACTAGCGGGGGGCACAGATACGCAGTATTTT
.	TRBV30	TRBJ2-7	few	CAWSVSGDEQYF	TGTGCCTGGAGTGTTTCGGGGGACGAGCAGTACTTC
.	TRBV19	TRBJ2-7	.	CASSIQGAPSSYEQYF	TGTGCCAGTAGTATCCAGGGCGCCCCTTCGTCCTACGAGCAGTACTTC
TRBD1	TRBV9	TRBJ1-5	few	CASSEQGALQPQHF	TGTGCCAGCAGCGAACAGGGGGCATTGCAGCCCCAGCATTTT
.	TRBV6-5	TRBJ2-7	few	CASSYFPDRSYEQYF	TGTGCCAGCAGTTACTTCCCTGACAGATCCTACGAGCAGTACTTC
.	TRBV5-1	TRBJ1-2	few	CASSLETGENYGYTF	TGCGCCAGCAGCTTGGAAACAGGAGAAAACTATGGCTACACCTTC
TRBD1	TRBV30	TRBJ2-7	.	CACSLHRGAYEQYF	TGTGCCTGTTCTTTGCACAGGGGGGCCTACGAGCAGTACTTC
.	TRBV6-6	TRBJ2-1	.	CASTPSGWGSYNEQFF	TGTGCCAGCACCCCGAGCGGCTGGGGCTCCTACAATGAGCAGTTCTTC
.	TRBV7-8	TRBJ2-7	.	CASSSPRGVSYEQYF	TGTGCCAGCAGCTCCCCCCGCGGGGTGTCCTACGAGCAGTACTTC
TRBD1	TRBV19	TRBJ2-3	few	CASRGTALPSTDTQYF	TGTGCCAGTAGGGGGACAGCCCTGCCTAGCACAGATACGCAGTATTTT
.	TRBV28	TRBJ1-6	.	CASSRAMGQGRDGNSPLHF	TGTGCCAGCAGCCGTGCCATGGGACAAGGCAGAGATGGTAATTCACCCCTCCACTTT
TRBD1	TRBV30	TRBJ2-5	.	CAWSAGQGLGETQYF	TGTGCCTGGAGTGCGGGACAGGGGCTGGGCGAGACCCAGTACTTC
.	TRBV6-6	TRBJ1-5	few	CASTYGESNQPQHF	TGTGCCAGCACATACGGGGAGAGCAATCAGCCCCAGCATTTT
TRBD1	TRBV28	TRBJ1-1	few	CASSLDRVSEAFF	TGTGCCAGCAGTTTAGACAGGGTGTCTGAAGCTTTCTTT
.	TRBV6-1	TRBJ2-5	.	CASSPRSETQYF	TGTGCCAGCTCACCCAGGTCGGAGACCCAGTACTTC
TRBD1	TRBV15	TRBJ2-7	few	CATSREGTGYEQYF	TGTGCCACCAGCAGAGAAGGGACAGGGTACGAGCAGTACTTC
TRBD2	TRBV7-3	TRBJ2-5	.	CASSLLGAGTSVTYEQYF	TGTGCCAGCAGCTTACTTGGCGCTGGGACTAGCGTGACCTACGAACAGTACTTC
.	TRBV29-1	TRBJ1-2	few	CSVVVTANYGYTF	TGCAGCGTTGTTGTGACAGCTAACTATGGCTACACCTTC
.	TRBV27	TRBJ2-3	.	CASSLSRPGGSDTQYF	TGTGCCAGCAGTTTATCGAGGCCCGGCGGGTCAGATACGCAGTATTTT
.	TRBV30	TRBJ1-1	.	CAWMAAGGVKAEAFF	TGTGCCTGGATGGCGGCCGGGGGGGTGAAGGCTGAAGCTTTCTTT
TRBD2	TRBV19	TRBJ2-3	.	CASTKTGRGLTDTQYF	TGTGCCAGTACCAAGACTGGGAGGGGTCTGACAGATACGCAGTATTTT
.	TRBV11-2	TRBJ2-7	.	CASSLGRGEQYF	TGTGCCAGCAGCCTGGGCCGGGGCGAGCAGTACTTC
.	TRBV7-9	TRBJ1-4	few	CASSLAAGDKLFF	TGTGCCAGCAGCTTAGCGGCGGGGGATAAACTGTTTTTT
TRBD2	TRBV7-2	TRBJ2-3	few	CASSPGGLAFSTDTQYF	TGTGCCAGCAGCCCGGGGGGGCTAGCGTTTAGCACAGATACGCAGTATTTT
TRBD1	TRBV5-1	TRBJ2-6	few	CASSKQGAGGANVLTF	TGCGCCAGCAGCAAACAGGGGGCGGGTGGGGCCAACGTCCTGACTTTC
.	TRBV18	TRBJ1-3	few	CASSPGQIPSGNTIYF	TGTGCCAGCTCACCCGGACAGATACCCTCTGGAAACACCATATATTTT
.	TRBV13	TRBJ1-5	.	CASLRRGGRNQPQHF	TGTGCCAGCCTGCGAAGGGGGGGTCGCAATCAGCCCCAGCATTTT
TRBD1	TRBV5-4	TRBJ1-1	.	CASSSDRATEAFF	TGTGCCAGCAGCTCCGACAGGGCCACTGAAGCTTTCTTT
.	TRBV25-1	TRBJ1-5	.	CASSGGEDSNQPQHF	TGTGCCAGCAGTGGAGGGGAGGATAGCAATCAGCCCCAGCATTTT
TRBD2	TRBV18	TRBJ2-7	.	CASVPGQGLLAAISEQYF	TGTGCCAGCGTGCCCGGGCAGGGACTACTAGCGGCCATAAGCGAGCAGTACTTC
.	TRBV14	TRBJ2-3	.	CASSTLSPAGTTDTQYF	TGTGCCAGCAGCACCCTTTCCCCCGCGGGTACGACAGATACGCAGTATTTT
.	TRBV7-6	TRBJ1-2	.	CASSPRTGGNYGYTF	TGTGCCAGCAGCCCAAGGACTGGTGGTAACTATGGCTACACCTTC
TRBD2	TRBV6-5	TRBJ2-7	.	CASSSAGGYEQYF	TGTGCCAGCAGCTCTGCGGGGGGCTACGAGCAGTACTTC
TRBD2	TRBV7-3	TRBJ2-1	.	CASSISGSNNEQFF	TGTGCCAGCAGCATTAGCGGGAGCAACAATGAGCAGTTCTTC
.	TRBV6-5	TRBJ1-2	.	CASSYSGRGYYGYTF	TGTGCCAGCAGTTACTCCGGCAGGGGATACTATGGCTACACCTTC
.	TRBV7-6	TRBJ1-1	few	CASSRVQLNTEAFF	TGTGCCAGCAGTCGGGTCCAGCTGAACACTGAAGCTTTCTTT
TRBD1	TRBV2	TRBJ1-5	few	CASSGTGGQPQHF	TGTGCCAGCAGTGGGACAGGCGGACAGCCCCAGCATTTT
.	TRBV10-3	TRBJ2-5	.	CAISESNGRETQYF	TGTGCCATCAGTGAGTCCAACGGCAGGGAGACCCAGTACTTC